Shown below are 6 T cell receptor beta chains from a single sample sequenced in a study of shared clonotypes between healthy human individuals. TCRdb keeps only in-frame clones here, not all; method: immunoSEQ multiplex PCR. The sample lists around 1.9 million clones; roughly 91% were seen once. The naive CD8 fraction comprised CD45RO-negative cells positively selected for CCR7 and excluded terminally differentiated effector memory CD45RA+ cells. The sample taken for sequencing was naive CD8+ T cells from PBMCs. All receptors derive from a man between 18 and 35 years old in good health. Some clones in this sample may be carry-over from other donors' samples.

The chain recombines TRBV5-4 with TRBJ1-3; D unclear. This CDR3 has 15 amino acids. With 9 bases removed from V and 0 bases from J, the gap between germline ends came to 16 bases. Germline CDR1 is SGHNT and CDR2 is YYREEE (reference sequence). CDR3 sequence: CATISGGSSGNTIYF. In nucleotides, the CDR3 is TGTGCCACCATATCCGGAGGGAGCTCTGGAAACACCATATATTTT.

V usage is TRBV27 and J usage is TRBJ2-1, with D tentatively TRBD2 (5 bases). CDR3 length equals 14 residues. The V gene lost 2 bases and the J gene lost 6 bases, with 11 bases spanning the gap. Germline V gives CDR1 MNHEY, CDR2 SMNVEV (reference sequence). The CDR3 spells CASSLRFGVNEQFF. The DNA for the CDR3 is TGTGCCAGCAGTTTACGTTTCGGGGTCAATGAGCAGTTCTTC.

The chain joins TRBV7-6 to TRBJ2-3; TRBD2 agrees at 7 bases. The CDR3 loop spans 15 amino acids. V dropped 3 bases and J dropped 2; count of bases not matched to a gene: 5. Germline values: CDR1 SGHVS, CDR2 FNYEAQ. For the CDR3, the DNA is TGTGCCAGCAGCTTTACTAGCGTTGACACAGATACGCAGTATTTT. Translating it yields CASSFTSVDTDTQYF.

J is TRBJ2-2 and V is TRBV5-1; D gene unclear. Trimming pared 2 bases from V and 5 bases from J, leaving 10 bases between. This CDR3 is built from 14 residues. Germline V gene data show CDR1 as SGHRS and CDR2 as YFSETQ. This CDR3 is CASSFPEKTGELFF. The CDR3, as DNA: TGCGCCAGCAGCTTTCCGGAGAAAACCGGGGAGCTGTTTTTT.

The chain combines TRBV9 with TRBJ1-5; D is perhaps TRBD1 (6 bases). The CDR3 has 15 amino acids. V lost 5 bases and J lost 0, with 12 bases in between. CDR1 and CDR2 from the germline V gene are SGDLS and YYNGEE. CDR3 coding DNA: TGTGCCAGCAGTGAAGGGGGACGTAGCAATCAGCCCCAGCATTTT. This gives the protein CASSEGGRSNQPQHF.

V usage is TRBV4-1 and J usage is TRBJ2-5; D possibly corresponds to TRBD2 (5 bases). The CDR3 consists of 13 residues. V was shortened by 4 bases and J by 3 bases, with 9 bases between the two germline ends. Germline-derived CDR1 and CDR2 are MGHRA and YSYEKL. The CDR3 sequence is CASSRMREETQYF. CDR3 DNA: TGCGCCAGCAGCCGCATGCGGGAAGAGACCCAGTACTTC.